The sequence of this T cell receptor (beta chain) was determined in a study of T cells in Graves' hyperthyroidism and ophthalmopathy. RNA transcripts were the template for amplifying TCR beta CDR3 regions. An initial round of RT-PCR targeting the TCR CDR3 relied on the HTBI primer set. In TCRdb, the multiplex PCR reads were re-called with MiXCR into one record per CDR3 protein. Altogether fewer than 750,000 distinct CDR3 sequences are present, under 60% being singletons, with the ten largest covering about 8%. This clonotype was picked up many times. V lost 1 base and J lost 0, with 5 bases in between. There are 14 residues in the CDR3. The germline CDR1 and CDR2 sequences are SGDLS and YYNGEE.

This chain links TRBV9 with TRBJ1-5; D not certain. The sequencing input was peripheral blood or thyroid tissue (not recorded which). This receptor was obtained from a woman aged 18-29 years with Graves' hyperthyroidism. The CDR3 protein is CASSVTGSNQPQHF. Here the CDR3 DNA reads TGTGCCAGCAGCGTAACCGGTAGCAATCAGCCCCAGCATTTT.